A single sample gave rise to the 30 T cell receptor beta chains below, sequenced in a study of shared clonotypes between healthy human individuals. Generated by immunoSEQ multiplex PCR, the TCRdb table keeps only in-frame clones and is missing some. The sample has roughly 1,600,000 clones; about 98.5% are singletons. Source material: naive CD4+ T cells sorted from blood. The subset: CD45RA+ positively selected. All receptors derive from a man under 40 in good health.

As concerns this clone: The same CDR3 can be traced to other DNA sequences in this sample. The genes are TRBV11-2 and TRBJ2-7; D gene uncertain. The CDR3 loop spans 14 amino acids. Germline V CDR1 and CDR2: SGHAT, FQNNGV. V shed 5 bases and J shed 1 base, with 12 bases lying between them. CDR3 loop: CASSPLTGSYEQYF. As DNA, the CDR3 is TGTGCCAGCAGCCCGTTGACTGGTTCCTACGAGCAGTACTTC.

V is TRBV27 and J is TRBJ2-7; possibly TRBD2 for D (5 bases). The CDR3 has 12 residues. Germline assignment: CDR1 MNHEY and CDR2 SMNVEV (reference sequence). V lost 6 bases, J lost 3 bases, and 9 bases lay in between. CDR3 protein: CASSRGGYEQYF. The CDR3 DNA follows: TGTGCCAGCAGCCGGGGTGGCTACGAGCAGTACTTC.

V is TRBV29-1 and J is TRBJ1-4, with TRBD1 as a possible D gene (6 bases). The CDR3 totals 17 residues. Germline-derived CDR1 and CDR2 are SQVTM and ANQGSEA. Trimming left V 6 bases short and J 0 bases short, with 20 bases between. The CDR3 loop is CSVTGALGDATNEKLFF. CDR3 DNA sequence: TGCAGCGTGACGGGGGCCCTCGGGGATGCAACTAATGAAAAACTGTTTTTT.

The genes are TRBV5-1 and TRBJ2-1; tentatively, D is TRBD2 (5 bases). Germline assignment: CDR1 SGHRS and CDR2 YFSETQ. The CDR3 contains 16 residues. V lost 2 bases, J lost 1 base, and 13 bases lay in between. CDR3 region: CASSFLEGASYNEQFF. Here the CDR3 DNA reads TGCGCCAGCAGCTTTTTAGAGGGTGCGTCCTACAATGAGCAGTTCTTC. Full variable domain (outside the CDR3, taken from reference TRBV5-1 and TRBJ2-1): KAGVTQTPRYLIKTRGQQVTLSCSPISGHRSVSWYQQTPGQGLQFLFEYFSETQRNKGNFPGRFSGRQFSNSRSEMNVSTLELGDSALYLCASSFLEGASYNEQFFGPGTRLTVL.

The chain is built from TRBV27 and TRBJ1-5, with TRBD1 as a possible D gene (6 bases). Trimming left V 6 bases short and J 5 bases short, with 14 bases between. Germline values: CDR1 MNHEY, CDR2 SMNVEV (reference sequence). The CDR3 runs to 14 residues. The CDR3 spells CASRKDSFYQPQHF. The DNA of the CDR3 is TGTGCCAGCAGAAAGGACAGCTTCTATCAGCCCCAGCATTTT.

The genes are TRBV14 and TRBJ2-5; D is perhaps TRBD1 or TRBD2 (5 bases each). Germline V CDR1 and CDR2: SGHDN, FVKESK. This CDR3 is 14 amino acids long. Trimming removed 1 base from V and 5 bases from J, with 11 bases in between. For the CDR3, the DNA is TGTGCCAGCAGCCAAGCAGGGCCGGGGGAGACCCAGTACTTC. This codes for CASSQAGPGETQYF.

On this clone itself: An end of the junction does not agree with germline; a read error may underlie this. The genes are TRBV7-9 and TRBJ2-4; TRBD1 agrees at 9 bases. Germline CDR1 SEHNR, CDR2 FQNEAQ (reference sequence). The CDR3 is 15 residues long. In DNA, the CDR3 is TGTGCCAGCAGCTTAGCACAGGGGGCCAAAAACATTCAGTATTTC. Translated: CASSLAQGAKNIQYF.

The chain is built from TRBV5-1 and TRBJ2-5; D is perhaps TRBD2 (6 bases). With 2 bases removed from V and 1 base from J, the gap between germline ends came to 9 bases. Germline CDR1 SGHRS, CDR2 YFSETQ. The CDR3 is 14 amino acids. CDR3 DNA sequence: TGCGCCAGCAGCTTATACGGGAGCCAAGAGACCCAGTACTTC. Protein: CASSLYGSQETQYF.

The chain employs TRBV5-6 and TRBJ1-5; D uncertain. CDR3 length: 14 residues. Looked up from germline, CDR1 is SGHDT and CDR2 is YYEEEE. The germline V and J ends were trimmed by 4 bases and 7 bases, with 15 bases remaining between them. The CDR3 here is CASSRGLPGQPQHF. DNA for the CDR3: TGTGCCAGCAGCCGCGGCCTCCCGGGGCAGCCCCAGCATTTT.

This rearrangement joins TRBV28 to TRBJ2-7, with D unclear. The CDR3 contains 15 residues. Trimming took off 5 bases at V and 0 bases at J, with 14 bases between the two ends. Germline values: CDR1 MDHEN, CDR2 SYDVKM. In DNA form, the CDR3 reads TGTGCCAGCAGTGCCCACGAGGCGGTCTCCTACGAGCAGTACTTC. Its protein is CASSAHEAVSYEQYF.

This chain joins TRBV7-9 and TRBJ2-1; a possible D gene is TRBD2 (6 bases). This CDR3 region has 14 residues. Per the germline V gene, CDR1 is SEHNR and CDR2 is FQNEAQ (reference sequence). V gave up 5 bases and J gave up 6 bases, with 14 bases separating them. The CDR3 nucleotides are TGTGCCAGCAGCCGATCCGGGAGTACCAATGAGCAGTTCTTC. Protein product: CASSRSGSTNEQFF.

This clone is a singleton in its sample. This chain uses TRBV13 with TRBJ2-1; either TRBD1 or TRBD2 may fit D (6 bases each). The CDR3 length is 17 residues. With 5 bases removed from V and 2 bases from J, the gap between germline ends came to 19 bases. Per germline, CDR1 PRHDT and CDR2 FYEKMQ (reference sequence). The CDR3 sequence is CASSRTGGTITYNEQFF. In DNA form, the CDR3 reads TGTGCCAGCAGCCGCACTGGCGGGACAATAACCTACAATGAGCAGTTCTTC.

A note on this clone: Additional DNA sequences in this sample encode the identical CDR3. V and J are TRBV2 and TRBJ2-7, with D possibly matching TRBD1 (6 bases). Trimming removed 4 bases at V and 4 bases at J, with 8 bases between. The germline gives CDR1 SNHLY, CDR2 FYNNEI. The CDR3 is made up of 12 amino acids. CDR3 coding DNA: TGTGCCAGCAGTGCCAGGGGATACGAGCAGTACTTC. Translating gives CASSARGYEQYF.

The V call is TRBV19, the J call TRBJ1-5; TRBD1 is a possible D gene (5 bases). This CDR3 is built from 15 residues. The germline CDR1 and CDR2 sequences are LNHDA and SQIVND (reference sequence). Trimming left V 4 bases short and J 7 bases short, with 17 bases between. The CDR3 sequence: CASSKRGGIVQPQHF. The CDR3 DNA reads TGTGCCAGTAGTAAACGGGGGGGAATTGTACAGCCCCAGCATTTT.

The chain recombines TRBV5-4 with TRBJ2-7; TRBD2 matches 9 bases. The CDR3 contains 15 residues. The germline V gene has CDR1 SGHNT and CDR2 YYREEE (reference sequence). V lost 5 bases to trimming and J lost 0 bases; unmatched junction nucleotides: 6. In DNA, the CDR3 is TGTGCCAGCAGGGGACTAGCCGGGAGCTCCTACGAGCAGTACTTC. Amino acid sequence: CASRGLAGSSYEQYF.

This rearrangement joins TRBV10-3 to TRBJ1-2; 9 bases match TRBD1. Per germline, CDR1 ENHRY and CDR2 SYGVKD. V gave up 6 bases and J gave up 2 bases; unmatched junction bases: 7. This CDR3 contains 15 residues. As DNA, the CDR3 is TGTGCCATCAGGGCCGGGACAGGGTGGAACTATGGCTACACCTTC. Its translation: CAIRAGTGWNYGYTF.

The V call is TRBV11-3, the J call TRBJ2-1, with TRBD1 matching 10 bases. The CDR3 runs 16 residues. Trimming took 4 bases from V and 6 from J; bases not matched to a gene: 9. Germline lookup yields CDR1 SGHNT and CDR2 YENEEA. The CDR3 DNA reads as TGTGCCAGCAGCTCCCGTGGGGGACAGGGGCGCAATGAGCAGTTCTTC. Its protein is CASSSRGGQGRNEQFF. The full variable domain, completed using reference TRBV11-3 and TRBJ2-1, is EAGVVQSPRYKIIEKKQPVAFWCNPISGHNTLYWYLQNLGQGPELLIRYENEEAVDDSQLPKDRFSAERLKGVDSTLKIQPAELGDSAVYLCASSSRGGQGRNEQFFGPGTRLTVL.

This sequence joins TRBV7-2 and TRBJ2-7; 11 nucleotides match TRBD1. Germline V CDR1 and CDR2: SGHTA, FQGNSA. The trim removed 6 bases at V and 4 bases at J, leaving 11 bases unmatched. The CDR3 covers 16 residues. The CDR3 DNA follows: TGTGCCAGCAGGGCCCCCCAAGGACAGGGGGCTTACGAGCAGTACTTC. Its translation is CASRAPQGQGAYEQYF.

The J gene is TRBJ1-4, the V gene TRBV18, with TRBD1 as a possible D gene (5 bases). Trimming stripped 3 bases from V and 3 bases from J, with 11 bases between. CDR1 is KGHSH, CDR2 LQKENI, per germline. CDR3 size: 15 residues. CDR3 amino acids: CASSPDRTSNEKLFF. The CDR3 DNA is TGTGCCAGCTCACCCGACAGAACTTCTAATGAAAAACTGTTTTTT.

The chain is built from TRBV19 and TRBJ2-1; no clear D gene. Looked up from germline, CDR1 is LNHDA and CDR2 is SQIVND (reference sequence). V was trimmed by 2 bases and J by 8 bases, leaving 13 bases between them. The CDR3 loop spans 14 amino acids. The CDR3 region is CASSIHPAGDEQFF. Written as DNA, the CDR3 is TGTGCCAGTAGTATACACCCCGCTGGCGATGAGCAGTTCTTC.

The rearrangement uses TRBV18 and TRBJ2-5; maybe TRBD2 (5 bases). Trimming removed 1 base at V and 0 bases at J, with 6 bases between. The CDR3 is 14 residues long. Germline V gene sequence: CDR1 KGHSH, CDR2 LQKENI. The CDR3 reads CASSPRRNQETQYF. In DNA, the CDR3 is TGTGCCAGCTCACCACGGAGGAACCAAGAGACCCAGTACTTC.

V is TRBV4-2 and J is TRBJ2-7, with D perhaps TRBD2 (6 bases). Trimming cost V 0 bases and J 6 bases, with 15 bases left between them. Germline values: CDR1 LGHNA, CDR2 YNFKEQ. This CDR3 region has 15 residues. The CDR3 DNA follows: TGTGCCAGCAGCCAAGATCCGGTGGGAGGATCCGAGCAGTACTTC. Protein: CASSQDPVGGSEQYF.

Of note for this clone: In the same sample, other DNA sequences code for this CDR3. This sequence joins TRBV5-4 and TRBJ2-6; D unresolved. The CDR3 is made up of 14 amino acids. The V end was cut by 5 bases, the J end by 0 bases, with 6 bases between. Germline loops: CDR1 SGHNT, CDR2 YYREEE (reference sequence). The CDR3 nucleotides are TGTGCCAGCAGTTTCCCCTCTGGGGCCAACGTCCTGACTTTC. Translating gives CASSFPSGANVLTF.

J is TRBJ2-5 and V is TRBV4-1; the D gene is possibly TRBD2 (5 bases). Trimming pared 1 base from V and 6 bases from J, leaving 12 bases between. There are 14 residues in the CDR3. Looked up from germline, CDR1 is MGHRA and CDR2 is YSYEKL. CDR3 residues: CASSQAGGLKTQYF. CDR3 coding DNA: TGCGCCAGCAGCCAAGCCGGCGGGCTAAAGACCCAGTACTTC.

This chain joins TRBV27 and TRBJ1-2, with a weak D call TRBD1 (5 bases). The CDR3 is 14 amino acids. The V and J ends lost 6 bases and 2 bases respectively, with 13 bases between them. Germline V gene sequence: CDR1 MNHEY, CDR2 SMNVEV (reference sequence). The CDR3 region has the DNA TGTGCCAGCAGCCCGGGACGGCTAAACTATGGCTACACCTTC. Amino acids: CASSPGRLNYGYTF.

This clone is a singleton in its sample. The V and J genes are TRBV18 and TRBJ2-7; TRBD1 matches at 9 bases. CDR3 length equals 15 residues. Germline lookup yields CDR1 KGHSH and CDR2 LQKENI. The V gene end was trimmed by 5 bases and the J gene end by 6 bases; junction bases not matched to a gene: 11. The CDR3 DNA reads TGTGCCAGCTCAACACTCGGGACAGGGAAGGGCGAGCAGTACTTC. It encodes CASSTLGTGKGEQYF.

The V call is TRBV2, the J call TRBJ1-5; TRBD1 is a possible D gene (5 bases). From germline, CDR1 is SNHLY and CDR2 FYNNEI. The CDR3 spans 13 residues. V lost 8 bases and J lost 7, with 15 bases in between. The CDR3 DNA reads TGTGCCAGCTCCTACGGACAAGACCAGCCCCAGCATTTT. The encoded protein is CASSYGQDQPQHF.

This clone showed up just once. The chain carries TRBV5-4 and TRBJ1-1; D uncertain. Trimming took off 6 bases at V and 1 base at J, with 13 bases between the two ends. Germline V gene data show CDR1 as SGHNT and CDR2 as YYREEE (reference sequence). The CDR3 is 14 amino acids. CDR3 bases: TGTGCCAGCAACTTAGCCCCAGAGAACACTGAAGCTTTCTTT. Residues: CASNLAPENTEAFF.

This chain connects TRBV10-1 to TRBJ2-7; D is unresolved. CDR1 and CDR2 (germline): WNHNN, SYGVQD (reference sequence). Trimming removed 6 bases at V and 8 bases at J, with 11 bases between. The CDR3 is 11 residues long. The CDR3 DNA sequence: TGCGCCAGCAGAGTCACACAAAAGCAGTACTTC. Amino acid sequence: CASRVTQKQYF.

As for this clone: Other DNA sequences in the sample encode the same CDR3. This sequence joins TRBV7-8 and TRBJ2-3, with D unclear. Germline values: CDR1 SGHVS, CDR2 FQNEAQ. V dropped 5 bases and J dropped 3 bases, with 6 bases sitting between them. There are 12 residues in the CDR3. This chain's CDR3 is CASSPPTDTQYF. As DNA, the CDR3 is TGTGCCAGCAGCCCCCCGACAGATACGCAGTATTTT.